This TCR beta chain was documented in a study of early T cells in non-severe SARS-CoV-2 infection. TCRdb fed the 5' RACE reads into MiXCR, producing one record per CDR3 protein. In the table there are fewer than 130,000 distinct CDR3 sequences, around 12% of which are singletons. This clonotype has only a few counts. What it binds is unknown. This CDR3 is built from 13 residues. Germline CDR1 is SGHAT and CDR2 is FQNNGV. V was pared by 4 bases and J by 0 bases, with 3 bases between. General study results and limits: Private and CD4 specificities were missed by VDJdb matching, skewed to anti-spike CD8.

The V and J genes are TRBV11-2 and TRBJ2-2, with D unclear. The source was whole blood, collected at baseline. This sequence originates from an adult who was a healthcare worker with PCR-confirmed SARS-CoV-2 infection or an uninfected control (not recorded which). In DNA form, the CDR3 reads TGTGCCAGCAGCTCGACGAACACCGGGGAGCTGTTTTTT. This encodes CASSSTNTGELFF.